Below, 22 T cell receptor beta chains from the same sample are listed, as sequenced in a study of a mutant IDH1 vaccine in newly diagnosed glioma. Their recognized antigens are unknown. Here immunoSEQ multiplex PCR was the method, and the copy in TCRdb shows in-frame clones only, minus some. The sample records 30,000 to 45,000 clones, about four fifths being singletons. Time point indicated: week 5, during vaccination. Vaccinated patients received 300 ug of mutant IDH1 20-mer peptide per dose, with topical imiquimod. The sequences come from PBMCs, collected from a glioma patient whose treatment included an IDH1 peptide vaccine. These receptors all stem from a man aged 40-49 years with glioma.

CDR3 sequence reads: CATSRDRSPNTEAFF. DNA of the CDR3: TGTGCCACCAGCAGAGATAGGTCCCCAAACACTGAAGCTTTCTTT. This chain links TRBV15 with TRBJ1-1; D gene uncertain. This CDR3 spans 15 amino acids. The germline V gene encodes CDR1 LNHNV and CDR2 YYDKDF (reference sequence). Trimming stripped 0 bases from V and 2 bases from J, with 10 bases between.

This chain joins TRBV11-2 and TRBJ2-5; TRBD2 is a possible D gene (5 bases). The germline V gene encodes CDR1 SGHAT and CDR2 FQNNGV. The V end lost 5 bases, the J end lost 1 base, and 11 bases lay between the germline ends. The CDR3 consists of 14 residues. The CDR3 DNA reads as TGTGCCAGCAGCCGCGGGCGCCTCCAAGAGACCCAGTACTTC. Residues: CASSRGRLQETQYF.

This clone has more than one count but fewer than ten. The V call is TRBV2, the J call TRBJ1-4; weak D call: TRBD1 (6 bases). Deletions cut 0 bases from V and 7 bases from J, with 9 bases between. There are 14 residues in the CDR3. The germline CDR1 and CDR2 sequences are SNHLY and FYNNEI. The CDR3: CASSEAEGGEKLFF. CDR3 sequence (DNA): TGTGCCAGCAGTGAAGCGGAGGGGGGTGAAAAACTGTTTTTT.

The genes are TRBV5-1 and TRBJ2-7, with D unclear. Trimming stripped 3 bases from V and 5 bases from J, with 12 bases between. The CDR3 length is 13 residues. The germline gives CDR1 SGHRS, CDR2 YFSETQ. DNA of the CDR3: TGCGCCAGCAGCTCCCGCCCCGGCAACGAGCAGTACTTC. Protein product: CASSSRPGNEQYF. Supplemented by reference TRBV5-1 and TRBJ2-7, the full variable domain reads KAGVTQTPRYLIKTRGQQVTLSCSPISGHRSVSWYQQTPGQGLQFLFEYFSETQRNKGNFPGRFSGRQFSNSRSEMNVSTLELGDSALYLCASSSRPGNEQYFGPGTRLTVT.

The chain is built from TRBV19 and TRBJ2-1; the D is unclear. The CDR3 runs 13 residues. Trimming removed 5 bases from V and 8 bases from J, with 13 bases in between. In germline, CDR1 is LNHDA, CDR2 SQIVND (reference sequence). CDR3 DNA: TGTGCCAGTAGTTCCCTCTTTTCCGATGAGCAGTTCTTC. It codes for CASSSLFSDEQFF.

V usage is TRBV6-6 and J usage is TRBJ2-2, with D hard to call. The CDR3 is 13 residues long. Trimming removed 7 bases from V and 3 bases from J, with 9 bases in between. Germline CDR1 and CDR2: MNHNY and SVGAGI (reference sequence). The CDR3 loop reads CASNARDTGELFF. The CDR3 nucleotides are TGTGCCAGCAACGCTCGGGACACCGGGGAGCTGTTTTTT.

In its sample, this clone was seen a few times. The chain links TRBV4-1 to TRBJ1-6; D gene unclear. The CDR3 is made up of 14 amino acids. Germline V CDR1 and CDR2: MGHRA, YSYEKL. The V end lost 0 bases, the J end lost 10 bases, and 10 bases lay between the germline ends. CDR3: CASSQEGRRSPLHF. For the CDR3, the DNA is TGCGCCAGCAGCCAAGAAGGTAGACGGTCACCCCTCCACTTT.

The chain recombines TRBV5-1 with TRBJ1-4; D is unclear. Deletions cut 4 bases from V and 3 bases from J, with 19 bases between. Germline V gene lookup returns CDR1 SGHRS and CDR2 YFSETQ. The CDR3 extends over 17 amino acids. The CDR3 DNA reads as TGCGCCAGCAGCCCCGGTCTAGTTGGAGGTGCTAATGAAAAACTGTTTTTT. Residues: CASSPGLVGGANEKLFF.

The chain recombines TRBV11-2 with TRBJ2-3, with D possibly called TRBD1 or TRBD2 (5 bases each). V was pared by 5 bases and J by 14 bases, with 17 bases between. The CDR3 is 12 residues long. Germline values: CDR1 SGHAT, CDR2 FQNNGV. CDR3 sequence: CASSQGPRPGYF. DNA for the CDR3: TGTGCCAGCAGCCAGGGACCGAGGCCCGGGTATTTT.

The rearrangement links TRBV2 to TRBJ1-1; D perhaps matches TRBD1 (5 bases). Trimming shortened V by 6 bases and J by 1 base, and 15 bases separated the two germline ends. This CDR3 has 15 residues. Per germline, CDR1 SNHLY and CDR2 FYNNEI. CDR3 region: CASRDRGGGNTEAFF. As DNA, the CDR3 is TGTGCCAGCAGGGACCGGGGTGGGGGGAACACTGAAGCTTTCTTT.

The chain has TRBV19 and TRBJ2-3; 11 bases are a match to TRBD2. Germline lookup yields CDR1 LNHDA and CDR2 SQIVND (reference sequence). This CDR3 comprises 15 residues. After removal of 6 bases from V and 4 bases from J, the junction contained 6 bases not matched to a gene. The CDR3, as DNA: TGTGCCAGTAGCCGACTAGCGGGGATGGCAGATACGCAGTATTTT. It encodes CASSRLAGMADTQYF.

The rearrangement uses TRBV6-5 and TRBJ1-1; D might be TRBD1 (5 bases). Trimming took off 6 bases at V and 6 bases at J, with 17 bases between the two ends. The CDR3 is 14 amino acids. CDR1 is MNHEY and CDR2 is SVGAGI in the germline V gene. This chain's CDR3 is CASRPRAKGPEAFF. For the CDR3, the DNA is TGTGCCAGCAGGCCACGGGCCAAGGGACCTGAAGCTTTCTTT.

As to this clone: Other nucleotide sequences from this sample produce the same CDR3. The CDR3, as DNA: TGTGCCAGCAGCTTAGTACCGGGTTTGGACACTGAAGCTTTCTTT. It is translated as CASSLVPGLDTEAFF. The chain links TRBV7-8 to TRBJ1-1; D call uncertain. Trimming pared 1 base from V and 3 bases from J, leaving 12 bases between. The CDR3 spans 15 residues. Germline assignment: CDR1 SGHVS and CDR2 FQNEAQ.

By share, this clone ranks as medium-sized (0.01 to 0.1%). The chain uses TRBV5-5 and TRBJ2-5; D not resolved. V shed 4 bases and J shed 5 bases, with 15 bases lying between them. The germline CDR1 and CDR2 sequences are SGHKS and YYEKEE (reference sequence). The CDR3 runs 14 residues. CDR3 nucleotides: TGTGCCAGCAGCCGGGCGAGGATTATGGAGACCCAGTACTTC. This encodes CASSRARIMETQYF.

This clone was counted a few times. The CDR3 nucleotides are TGCGCCAGCAGCATACGGGACAAGAACACCGGGGAGCTGTTTTTT. Amino acids: CASSIRDKNTGELFF. V and J are TRBV5-1 and TRBJ2-2; tentative D call: TRBD1 (6 bases). V lost 4 bases, J lost 1 base, and 11 bases lay in between. This CDR3 comprises 15 residues. The germline V gene encodes CDR1 SGHRS and CDR2 YFSETQ.

V usage is TRBV25-1 and J usage is TRBJ1-3, with D hard to call. Germline V CDR1 and CDR2: MGHDK, SYGVNS. CDR3 size: 13 residues. Trimming took 2 bases from V and 4 from J, leaving 6 bases between them. CDR3 in DNA: TGTGCCAGCAGTGAAGCGGTGGGAAACACCATATATTTT. Translated: CASSEAVGNTIYF.

The chain combines TRBV27 with TRBJ2-7; D possibly matches TRBD1 or TRBD2 (7 bases each). Germline V gene data show CDR1 as MNHEY and CDR2 as SMNVEV (reference sequence). The CDR3 spans 15 residues. Trimming took off 5 bases at V and 4 bases at J, with 18 bases between the two ends. CDR3 residues: CASSPKTGRVYEQYF. The CDR3 DNA sequence: TGTGCCAGCAGTCCCAAGACAGGGAGGGTTTACGAGCAGTACTTC.

V is TRBV19 and J is TRBJ2-5; 10 bases agree with TRBD2. Per germline, CDR1 LNHDA and CDR2 SQIVND (reference sequence). V shed 3 bases, J shed 5 bases, and the junction held 12 bases outside the gene matches. The CDR3 spans 17 residues. This chain's CDR3 is CASSIQGAGGPGETQYF. CDR3 sequence (DNA): TGTGCCAGTAGTATTCAGGGAGCGGGGGGGCCCGGGGAGACCCAGTACTTC.

The chain employs TRBV5-6 and TRBJ2-7; TRBD2 agrees at 9 bases. The CDR3 runs 15 residues. CDR1 SGHDT and CDR2 YYEEEE come from the germline V gene. Trimming cost V 0 bases and J 1 base; bases outside gene matches: 2. The CDR3 sequence is CASSLGLAVSYEQYF. The CDR3 bases are TGTGCCAGCAGCTTGGGACTAGCGGTATCCTACGAGCAGTACTTC.

The rearrangement joins TRBV19 to TRBJ1-4; D call uncertain. CDR1 is LNHDA, CDR2 SQIVND, per germline (reference sequence). The CDR3 has 17 residues. Trimming shortened V by 4 bases and J by 8 bases, and 23 bases separated the two germline ends. In nucleotides, the CDR3 is TGTGCCAGTAGTACCCCAGGCGGGCCGCGGGTAAGGGAAAAACTGTTTTTT. It translates to CASSTPGGPRVREKLFF.

The DNA for the CDR3 is TGCGCCACGAAGGGGGGCCAAGAGACCCAGTACTTC. Its protein product is CATKGGQETQYF. The rearrangement links TRBV10-1 to TRBJ2-5; either TRBD1 or TRBD2 may supply D (6 bases each). The CDR3 length is 12 residues. V lost 10 bases and J 1 base, leaving 10 bases between the germline ends. Germline-derived CDR1 and CDR2 are WNHNN and SYGVQD (reference sequence).

V and J are TRBV4-3 and TRBJ2-3, with D hard to call. The germline V gene encodes CDR1 LGHNA and CDR2 YSLEER. The V end was cut by 3 bases, the J end by 6 bases, with 19 bases between. The CDR3 runs to 16 residues. The CDR3, as DNA: TGCGCCAGCAGCCAGAGCTCCCGAGAATGGGCCGATACGCAGTATTTT. Translating gives CASSQSSREWADTQYF.